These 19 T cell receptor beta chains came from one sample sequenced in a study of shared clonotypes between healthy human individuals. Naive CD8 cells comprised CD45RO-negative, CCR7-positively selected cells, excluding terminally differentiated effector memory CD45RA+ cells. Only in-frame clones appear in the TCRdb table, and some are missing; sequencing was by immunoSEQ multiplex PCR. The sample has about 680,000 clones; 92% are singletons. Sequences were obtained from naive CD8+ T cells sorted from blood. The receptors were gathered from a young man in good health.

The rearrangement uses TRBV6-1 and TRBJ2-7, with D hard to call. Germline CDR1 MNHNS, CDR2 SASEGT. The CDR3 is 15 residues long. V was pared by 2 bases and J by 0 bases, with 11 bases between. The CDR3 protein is CASSEFPGSSYEQYF. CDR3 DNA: TGTGCCAGCAGTGAATTCCCTGGAAGCTCCTACGAGCAGTACTTC.

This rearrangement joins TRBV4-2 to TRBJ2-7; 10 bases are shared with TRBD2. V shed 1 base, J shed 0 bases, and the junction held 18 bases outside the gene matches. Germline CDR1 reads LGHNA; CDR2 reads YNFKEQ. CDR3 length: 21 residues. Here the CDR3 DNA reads TGTGCCAGCAGCCAAGCCGAACTAGCGGGACGTTGGGCCTTCAGCTCCTACGAGCAGTACTTC. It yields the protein CASSQAELAGRWAFSSYEQYF.

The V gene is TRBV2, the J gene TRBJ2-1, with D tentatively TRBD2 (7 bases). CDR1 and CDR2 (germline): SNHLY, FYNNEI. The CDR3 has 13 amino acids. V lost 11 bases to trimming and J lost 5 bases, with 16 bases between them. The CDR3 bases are TGTGCCCTAGGGGGAGGGGTCGACAATGAGCAGTTCTTC. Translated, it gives CALGGGVDNEQFF.

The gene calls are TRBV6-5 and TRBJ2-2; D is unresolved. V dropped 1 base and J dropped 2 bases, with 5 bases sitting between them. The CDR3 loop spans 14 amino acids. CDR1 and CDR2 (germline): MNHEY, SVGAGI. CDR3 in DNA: TGTGCCAGCAGTTACTACGTAAACACCGGGGAGCTGTTTTTT. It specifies CASSYYVNTGELFF.

The CDR3 coding sequence is TGTGCCAGCAGTGATGGGGGGACCAGAACGCAGTATTTT. Translating gives CASSDGGTRTQYF. The J gene is TRBJ2-3, the V gene TRBV27; D perhaps matches TRBD2 (6 bases). The CDR3 runs to 13 residues. V gave up 5 bases and J gave up 9 bases, with 15 bases separating them. Germline CDR1 reads MNHEY; CDR2 reads SMNVEV (reference sequence).

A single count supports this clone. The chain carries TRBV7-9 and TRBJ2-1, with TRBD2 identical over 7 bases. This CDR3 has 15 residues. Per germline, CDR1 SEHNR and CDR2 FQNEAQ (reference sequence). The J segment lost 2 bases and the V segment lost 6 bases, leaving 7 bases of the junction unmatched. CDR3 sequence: CASSYRGRAYNEQFF. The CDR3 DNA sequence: TGTGCCAGCAGTTATCGGGGGAGGGCCTACAATGAGCAGTTCTTC.

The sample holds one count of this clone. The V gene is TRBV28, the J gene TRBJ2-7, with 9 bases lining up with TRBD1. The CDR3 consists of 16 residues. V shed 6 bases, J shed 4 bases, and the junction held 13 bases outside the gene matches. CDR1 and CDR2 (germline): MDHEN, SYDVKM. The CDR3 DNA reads TGTGCCAGCAGGGGGCTCACAGGGGGCCTCTCGTACGAGCAGTACTTC. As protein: CASRGLTGGLSYEQYF.

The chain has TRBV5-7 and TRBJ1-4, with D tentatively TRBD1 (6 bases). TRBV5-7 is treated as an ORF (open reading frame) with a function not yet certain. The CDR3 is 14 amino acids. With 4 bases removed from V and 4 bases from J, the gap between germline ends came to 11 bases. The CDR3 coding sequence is TGTGCCAGCAGCCCTGACAGGAGTAATGAAAAACTGTTTTTT. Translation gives CASSPDRSNEKLFF.

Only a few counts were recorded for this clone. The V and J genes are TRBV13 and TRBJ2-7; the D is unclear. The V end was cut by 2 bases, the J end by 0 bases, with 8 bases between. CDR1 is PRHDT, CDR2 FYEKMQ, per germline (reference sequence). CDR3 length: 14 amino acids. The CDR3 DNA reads TGTGCCAGCAGCTTACGGACGGCCTCCTACGAGCAGTACTTC. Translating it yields CASSLRTASYEQYF.

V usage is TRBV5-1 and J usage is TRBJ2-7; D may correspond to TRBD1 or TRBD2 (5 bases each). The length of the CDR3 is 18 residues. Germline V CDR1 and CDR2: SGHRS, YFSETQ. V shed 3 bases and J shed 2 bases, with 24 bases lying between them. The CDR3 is CASSSDRDAKNLAYEQYF. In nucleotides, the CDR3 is TGCGCCAGCAGCTCGGACCGGGACGCAAAAAATCTGGCCTACGAGCAGTACTTC. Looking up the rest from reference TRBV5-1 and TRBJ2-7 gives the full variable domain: KAGVTQTPRYLIKTRGQQVTLSCSPISGHRSVSWYQQTPGQGLQFLFEYFSETQRNKGNFPGRFSGRQFSNSRSEMNVSTLELGDSALYLCASSSDRDAKNLAYEQYFGPGTRLTVT.

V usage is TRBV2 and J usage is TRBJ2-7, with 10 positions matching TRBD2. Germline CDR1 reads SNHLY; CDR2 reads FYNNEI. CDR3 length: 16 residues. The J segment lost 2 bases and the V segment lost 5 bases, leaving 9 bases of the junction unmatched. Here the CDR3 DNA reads TGTGCCAGCAGTCGGTCTAGCGGGAGTTTCACCTACGAGCAGTACTTC. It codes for CASSRSSGSFTYEQYF.

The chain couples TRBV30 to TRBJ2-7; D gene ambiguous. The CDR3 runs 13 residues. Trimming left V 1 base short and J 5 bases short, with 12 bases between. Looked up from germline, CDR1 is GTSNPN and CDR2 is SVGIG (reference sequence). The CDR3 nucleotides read TGTGCCTGGAGTGACCCTAATGCTAACGAGCAGTACTTC. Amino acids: CAWSDPNANEQYF.

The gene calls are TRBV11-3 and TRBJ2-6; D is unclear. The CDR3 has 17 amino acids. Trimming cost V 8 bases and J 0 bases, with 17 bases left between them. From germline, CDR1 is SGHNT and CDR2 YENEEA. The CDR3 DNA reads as TGTGCCAGCTTTAACAGACCACTCCTCTCTGGGGCCAACGTCCTGACTTTC. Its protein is CASFNRPLLSGANVLTF.

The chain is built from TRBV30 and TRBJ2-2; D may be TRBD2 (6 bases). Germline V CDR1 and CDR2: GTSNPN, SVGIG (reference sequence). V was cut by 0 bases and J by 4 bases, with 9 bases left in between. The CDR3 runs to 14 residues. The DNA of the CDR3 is TGTGCCTGGAGTGTTGGAGGGGCCACCGGGGAGCTGTTTTTT. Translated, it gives CAWSVGGATGELFF.

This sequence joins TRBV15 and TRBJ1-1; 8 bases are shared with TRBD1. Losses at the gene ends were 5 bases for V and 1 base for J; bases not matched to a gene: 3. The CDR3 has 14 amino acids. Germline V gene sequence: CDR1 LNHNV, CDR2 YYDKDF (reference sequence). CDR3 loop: CATSVTGANTEAFF. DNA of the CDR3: TGTGCCACCAGCGTGACAGGGGCGAACACTGAAGCTTTCTTT.

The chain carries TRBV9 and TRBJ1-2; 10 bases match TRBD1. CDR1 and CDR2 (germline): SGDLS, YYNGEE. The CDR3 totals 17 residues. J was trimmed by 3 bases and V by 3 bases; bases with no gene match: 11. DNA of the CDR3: TGTGCCAGCAGCGCCAACGCCGGGACAGGGGCGGACTATGGCTACACCTTC. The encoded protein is CASSANAGTGADYGYTF.

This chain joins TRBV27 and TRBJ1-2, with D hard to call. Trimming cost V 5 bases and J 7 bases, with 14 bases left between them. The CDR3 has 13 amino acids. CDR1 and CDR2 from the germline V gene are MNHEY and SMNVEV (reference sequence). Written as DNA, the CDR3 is TGTGCCAGCAGTCCAGCTGCACCCCCTGGCTACACCTTC. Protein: CASSPAAPPGYTF.

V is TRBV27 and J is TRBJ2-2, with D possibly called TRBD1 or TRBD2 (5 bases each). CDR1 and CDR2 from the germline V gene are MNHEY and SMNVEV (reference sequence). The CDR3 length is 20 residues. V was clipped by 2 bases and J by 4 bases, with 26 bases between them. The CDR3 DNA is TGTGCCAGCAGTTTAAAGTTTGGGGACCTCGGCCCACAGTTCACCGGGGAGCTGTTTTTT. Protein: CASSLKFGDLGPQFTGELFF.

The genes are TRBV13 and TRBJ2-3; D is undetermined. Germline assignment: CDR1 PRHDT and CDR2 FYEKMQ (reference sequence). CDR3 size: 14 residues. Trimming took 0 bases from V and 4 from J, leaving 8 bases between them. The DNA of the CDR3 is TGTGCCAGCAGCTTAGGAGGCGGCGCAGATACGCAGTATTTT. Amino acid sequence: CASSLGGGADTQYF. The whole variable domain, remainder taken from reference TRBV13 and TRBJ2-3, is AAGVIQSPRHLIKEKRETATLKCYPIPRHDTVYWYQQGPGQDPQFLISFYEKMQSDKGSIPDRFSAQQFSDYHSELNMSSLELGDSALYFCASSLGGGADTQYFGPGTRLTVL.